The 30 T cell receptor beta chains below come from one sample, sequenced in a study of blood T cell repertoires in COVID-19. Generated by immunoSEQ multiplex PCR, the TCRdb table keeps only in-frame clones and is missing some. The sample records some 76,000 clones, more than 85% being singletons. The sample consisted of peripheral blood. The receptor source for this set is a man aged 55 to 70 with acute or convalescent COVID-19.

Regarding this clone: The junction does not match germline at one end; this may be a read error. The chain combines TRBV2 with TRBJ1-6, with a weak D call TRBD1 (6 bases). The CDR3 is 11 residues long. Germline CDR1 SNHLY, CDR2 FYNNEI. DNA of the CDR3: TGTGCCAGCAGTGAATCAGGACCAGGGGATTTT. This translates into CASSESGPGDF.

The V gene is TRBV7-2, the J gene TRBJ2-1; D remains unclear. The CDR3 is made up of 12 amino acids. Germline-derived CDR1 and CDR2 are SGHTA and FQGNSA. V lost 3 bases to trimming and J lost 4 bases, with 4 bases between them. The chain's CDR3 is CASSLRYNEQFF. CDR3 sequence (DNA): TGTGCCAGCAGCTTGAGGTACAATGAGCAGTTCTTC.

This clone was picked up a small number of times. The chain carries TRBV6-1 and TRBJ1-1, with no clear D. Deletions cut 1 base from V and 2 bases from J, with 11 bases between. This CDR3 comprises 15 residues. Germline CDR1 reads MNHNS; CDR2 reads SASEGT. This CDR3 reads CASSEGAALNTEAFF. The CDR3 coding sequence is TGTGCCAGCAGTGAAGGGGCAGCCTTAAACACTGAAGCTTTCTTT.

The rearrangement uses TRBV3-1 (or the pseudogene TRBV3-2) and TRBJ2-1, with 7 bases fitting TRBD1. The germline gives CDR1 LGHDT, CDR2 YNNKEL (reference sequence). This CDR3 region has 15 residues. After removal of 1 base from V and 3 bases from J, the junction contained 3 bases not matched to a gene. The CDR3 sequence is CASSQGAGGYNEQFF. The CDR3 DNA sequence: TGTGCCAGCAGCCAAGGGGCAGGGGGCTACAATGAGCAGTTCTTC.

About this clone itself: Germline is not matched at one junction end, which may reflect a read error. Additional DNA sequences in this sample encode the identical CDR3. This chain links TRBV19 with TRBJ2-1; 9 bases are shared with TRBD1. Germline CDR1 LNHDA, CDR2 SQIVND (reference sequence). The CDR3 totals 15 residues. The CDR3 DNA follows: TGCGCCAGTAGTATATTACAGGGGGCGCAGGGTGAGCAGTTCTTC. Encoded protein: CASSILQGAQGEQFF.

The CDR3 here is CASSPGEQSPLHF. CDR3 nucleotide sequence: TGTGCCAGTAGCCCAGGGGAGCAATCACCCCTCCACTTT. The chain carries TRBV19 and TRBJ1-6, with D possibly being TRBD1 (6 bases). CDR3 size: 13 residues. V was clipped by 6 bases and J by 10 bases, with 13 bases between them. Germline V CDR1 and CDR2: LNHDA, SQIVND (reference sequence). Supplemented by reference TRBV19 and TRBJ1-6, the full variable domain reads DGGITQSPKYLFRKEGQNVTLSCEQNLNHDAMYWYRQDPGQGLRLIYYSQIVNDFQKGDIAEGYSVSREKKESFPLTVTSAQKNPTAFYLCASSPGEQSPLHFGNGTRLTVT.

The chain has TRBV30 and TRBJ1-6; the D gene is possibly TRBD1 (6 bases). The CDR3 loop spans 13 amino acids. Per germline, CDR1 GTSNPN and CDR2 SVGIG (reference sequence). The V end lost 4 bases, the J end lost 9 bases, and 13 bases lay between the germline ends. For the CDR3, the DNA is TGTGCCTGGAAGACAGGACTGTTTTCACCCCTCCACTTT. The encoded protein is CAWKTGLFSPLHF.

The chain employs TRBV9 and TRBJ2-1, with TRBD1 identical over 8 bases. The V and J ends lost 0 bases and 1 base, in that order; junction bases with no gene match: 15. The CDR3 covers 20 residues. The germline gives CDR1 SGDLS, CDR2 YYNGEE. The CDR3 spells CASSVGSQPRRQGSYNEQFF. The CDR3 bases are TGTGCCAGCAGCGTAGGGAGTCAGCCGAGGCGACAGGGGTCCTACAATGAGCAGTTCTTC.

The CDR3 nucleotides are TGTGCCAGCAGCTTTTCCAGGGGGCGATTGGCTAATGAAAAACTGTTTTTT. Protein product: CASSFSRGRLANEKLFF. The gene calls are TRBV5-8 and TRBJ1-4; 8 nucleotides align to TRBD1. Germline V gives CDR1 SGHTS, CDR2 YDEGEE. The CDR3 has 17 residues. The V gene end was trimmed by 2 bases and the J gene end by 3 bases; junction bases not matched to a gene: 9.

This rearrangement joins TRBV19 to TRBJ2-7, with 9 bases lining up with TRBD1. V lost 1 base, J lost 3 bases, and 7 bases stayed unmatched. The CDR3 loop spans 16 amino acids. Germline CDR1 and CDR2: LNHDA and SQIVND (reference sequence). The CDR3 coding sequence is TGTGCCAGTAGTATAGCCGGGACAGGGAACTACTACGAGCAGTACTTC. Translating it yields CASSIAGTGNYYEQYF.

The chain employs TRBV20-1 and TRBJ1-2; D may be TRBD1 (6 bases). Trimming removed 3 bases at V and 6 bases at J, with 11 bases between. This CDR3 is 12 amino acids long. Per the germline V gene, CDR1 is DFQATT and CDR2 is SNEGSKA (reference sequence). DNA of the CDR3: TGCAGTGCTAGTATGGGGGCCAATGGCTACACCTTC. Its protein product is CSASMGANGYTF.

The rearrangement joins TRBV5-1 to TRBJ1-2, with a tentative D call TRBD1 (6 bases). CDR1 and CDR2 from the germline V gene are SGHRS and YFSETQ. The V end was cut by 2 bases, the J end by 4 bases, with 18 bases between. The CDR3 extends over 16 amino acids. The CDR3 DNA sequence: TGCGCCAGCAGCTTCAGTCTTGGGCAGGGGAGCTATGGCTACACCTTC. This sequence encodes CASSFSLGQGSYGYTF. Variable domain in full (rest from reference TRBV5-1 and TRBJ1-2): KAGVTQTPRYLIKTRGQQVTLSCSPISGHRSVSWYQQTPGQGLQFLFEYFSETQRNKGNFPGRFSGRQFSNSRSEMNVSTLELGDSALYLCASSFSLGQGSYGYTFGSGTRLTVV.

V usage is TRBV29-1 and J usage is TRBJ1-1, with a weak D call TRBD1 (5 bases). With 5 bases removed from V and 1 base from J, the gap between germline ends came to 11 bases. CDR1 and CDR2 from the germline V gene are SQVTM and ANQGSEA. The CDR3 loop spans 13 amino acids. CDR3 region: CSVYRFPNTEAFF. CDR3 coding DNA: TGCAGCGTTTACAGGTTTCCGAACACTGAAGCTTTCTTT.

The chain recombines TRBV3-1 (or the pseudogene TRBV3-2) with TRBJ2-5; D gene unclear. CDR1 is LGHDT and CDR2 is YNNKEL in the germline V gene (reference sequence). V lost 0 bases and J 3 bases, leaving 11 bases between the germline ends. The CDR3 runs 15 residues. The CDR3: CASSQDYSREETQYF. The DNA for the CDR3 is TGTGCCAGCAGCCAAGATTACAGCCGAGAAGAGACCCAGTACTTC.

The chain is built from TRBV6-5 and TRBJ2-1; TRBD1 aligns across 7 bases. V gave up 6 bases and J gave up 15 bases; unmatched junction bases: 20. CDR1 is MNHEY, CDR2 SVGAGI, per germline. This CDR3 is 15 amino acids long. The CDR3 nucleotides read TGTGCCAGCAGACCAGACACAGGGGTTGAAAGCTTTCTGTTCTTC. This gives the protein CASRPDTGVESFLFF.

This clone was picked up a small number of times. The rearrangement uses TRBV5-1 and TRBJ2-2; D gene unclear. Germline lookup yields CDR1 SGHRS and CDR2 YFSETQ. CDR3 length: 15 residues. V was shortened by 2 bases and J by 3 bases, with 11 bases between the two germline ends. The CDR3 is CASSFQQPDTGELFF. In nucleotides, the CDR3 is TGCGCCAGCAGCTTTCAACAGCCTGACACCGGGGAGCTGTTTTTT.

The gene calls are TRBV24-1 and TRBJ2-3; 7 nucleotides line up with TRBD1. J was trimmed by 2 bases and V by 4 bases; bases with no gene match: 8. Germline V gives CDR1 KGHDR, CDR2 SFDVKD. CDR3 size: 16 residues. CDR3 DNA: TGTGCCACCAGTGACCGACAGGGTATCACCACAGATACGCAGTATTTT. Protein product: CATSDRQGITTDTQYF.

The chain carries TRBV5-6 and TRBJ2-7; D might be TRBD1 (6 bases). This CDR3 is built from 14 residues. V lost 1 base to trimming and J lost 3 bases, with 11 bases between them. Germline V CDR1 and CDR2: SGHDT, YYEEEE. CDR3 in amino acids: CASSLQGIFYEQYF. DNA for the CDR3: TGTGCCAGCAGCTTGCAGGGGATCTTCTACGAGCAGTACTTC.

This clone was detected once. This chain joins TRBV5-1 and TRBJ1-6, with D tentatively TRBD1 (5 bases). V was trimmed by 0 bases and J by 3 bases, leaving 7 bases between them. CDR1 is SGHRS, CDR2 YFSETQ, per germline. This CDR3 has 15 residues. CDR3 region: CASSLDGHYNSPLHF. As DNA, the CDR3 is TGCGCCAGCAGCTTGGATGGACACTATAATTCACCCCTCCACTTT.

V and J are TRBV10-3 and TRBJ1-1; TRBD1 agrees at 7 bases. There are 16 residues in the CDR3. V lost 7 bases to trimming and J lost 8 bases; unmatched junction nucleotides: 19. Germline CDR1 and CDR2: ENHRY and SYGVKD. The DNA of the CDR3 is TGTGCCATCACTCCGTCACTCAGGGGGTTTGGAGGAGAAGCTTTCTTT. It codes for CAITPSLRGFGGEAFF.

This chain links TRBV29-1 with TRBJ2-3; TRBD2 aligns across 7 bases. The germline CDR1 and CDR2 sequences are SQVTM and ANQGSEA. With 7 bases clipped from V and 4 bases from J, the junction kept 5 bases outside the gene matches. CDR3 size: 12 residues. CDR3 coding DNA: TGCAGCGGGCGGGAGAGGGCAGATACGCAGTATTTT. Translation gives CSGRERADTQYF.

CDR3 amino acids: CASSRGQGSGGNQPQHF. The CDR3 coding sequence is TGTGCCAGTAGTCGCGGACAGGGGAGTGGCGGCAATCAGCCCCAGCATTTT. V is TRBV19 and J is TRBJ1-5, with TRBD1 matching over 9 bases. The CDR3 sequence is 17 residues long. With 5 bases clipped from V and 2 bases from J, the junction kept 10 bases outside the gene matches. Germline values: CDR1 LNHDA, CDR2 SQIVND (reference sequence).

This clone came up once. The V and J genes are TRBV6-5 and TRBJ1-3, with unresolved D. The CDR3 sequence is 15 residues long. V shed 7 bases and J shed 2 bases, with 15 bases lying between them. The germline V gene encodes CDR1 MNHEY and CDR2 SVGAGI. The CDR3 DNA follows: TGTGCCAGCACTGCGGGTCCAGAGCCTGGAAACACCATATATTTT. Its protein is CASTAGPEPGNTIYF.

V and J are TRBV29-1 and TRBJ2-5; weak D call: TRBD2 (6 bases). Trimming took off 1 base at V and 3 bases at J, with 12 bases between the two ends. Germline CDR1 reads SQVTM; CDR2 reads ANQGSEA. The CDR3 sequence is 14 residues long. The CDR3 loop is CSVEGGGREETQYF. The CDR3 DNA reads as TGCAGCGTTGAAGGGGGAGGCAGGGAAGAGACCCAGTACTTC.

The CDR3 spells CASSLGTGVAEQYF. Here the CDR3 DNA reads TGCGCCAGCAGCTTGGGGACAGGGGTAGCCGAGCAGTACTTC. This chain joins TRBV5-1 and TRBJ2-7, with 9 bases fitting TRBD1. The CDR3 is 14 amino acids. V lost 0 bases to trimming and J lost 6 bases; unmatched junction nucleotides: 4. The V gene's germline CDR1 is SGHRS and CDR2 YFSETQ.

The chain employs TRBV7-2 and TRBJ2-3, with TRBD2 as a possible D gene (5 bases). The CDR3 contains 16 residues. V gave up 6 bases and J gave up 3 bases, with 19 bases separating them. CDR1 and CDR2 (germline): SGHTA, FQGNSA. Here the CDR3 DNA reads TGTGCCAGCAGTCGCTTGTTGACTACCAGGACAGATACGCAGTATTTT. Amino acid sequence: CASSRLLTTRTDTQYF.

The chain carries TRBV7-6 and TRBJ2-5; 7 nucleotides match TRBD2. The CDR3 consists of 12 residues. V gave up 6 bases and J gave up 9 bases; unmatched junction bases: 7. Germline CDR1 is SGHVS and CDR2 is FNYEAQ. The CDR3, as DNA: TGTGCCAGCAGATCCACTAGCGCGGCCCAGTACTTC. Amino acid sequence: CASRSTSAAQYF.

The chain combines TRBV18 with TRBJ1-5; 9 nucleotides line up with TRBD1. The V segment lost 3 bases and the J segment 3 bases; nucleotides outside the gene matches: 3. The V gene's germline CDR1 is KGHSH and CDR2 LQKENI. The CDR3 spans 15 residues. The CDR3 nucleotides read TGTGCCAGCTCACCCGGGACAGGGCCCAATCAGCCCCAGCATTTT. This gives the protein CASSPGTGPNQPQHF.

This CDR3 is CASSPPGTSGYTQYF. The CDR3 nucleotides are TGTGCCAGCAGCCCTCCCGGGACTAGCGGCTATACGCAGTATTTT. The V and J genes are TRBV5-8 and TRBJ2-3; 11 bases align to TRBD2. The junction had 8 bases not matched to a gene; V was cut back by 4 bases and J by 7 bases. Germline V gene data show CDR1 as SGHTS and CDR2 as YDEGEE. The CDR3 totals 15 residues.

The chain joins TRBV7-2 to TRBJ2-1; 11 bases fit TRBD2. V gave up 0 bases and J gave up 3 bases; unmatched junction bases: 4. Germline assignment: CDR1 SGHTA and CDR2 FQGNSA. There are 17 residues in the CDR3. In DNA form, the CDR3 reads TGTGCCAGCAGCTTAGCGGGCACTAGCGGGGGCTACAATGAGCAGTTCTTC. Protein product: CASSLAGTSGGYNEQFF. The variable domain in full, with the rest retrieved from reference TRBV7-2 and TRBJ2-1, is GAGVSQSPSNKVTEKGKDVELRCDPISGHTALYWYRQSLGQGLEFLIYFQGNSAPDKSGLPSDRFSAERTGGSVSTLTIQRTQQEDSAVYLCASSLAGTSGGYNEQFFGPGTRLTVL.